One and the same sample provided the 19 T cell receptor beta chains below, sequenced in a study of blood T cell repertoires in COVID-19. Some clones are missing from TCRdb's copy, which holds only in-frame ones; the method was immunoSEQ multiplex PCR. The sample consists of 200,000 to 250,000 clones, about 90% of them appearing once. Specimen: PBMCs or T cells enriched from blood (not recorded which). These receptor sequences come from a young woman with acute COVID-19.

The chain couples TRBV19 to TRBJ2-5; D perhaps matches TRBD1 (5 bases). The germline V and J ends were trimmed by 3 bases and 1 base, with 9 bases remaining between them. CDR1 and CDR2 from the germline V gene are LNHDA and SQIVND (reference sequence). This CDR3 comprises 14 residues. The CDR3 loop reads CASSIMGPQETQYF. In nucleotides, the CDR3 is TGTGCCAGTAGTATCATGGGGCCCCAAGAGACCCAGTACTTC.

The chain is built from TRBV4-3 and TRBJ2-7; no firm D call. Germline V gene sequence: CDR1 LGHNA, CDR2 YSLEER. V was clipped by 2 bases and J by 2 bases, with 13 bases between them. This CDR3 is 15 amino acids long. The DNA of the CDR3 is TGCGCCAGCAGCCAACTTCTCCTGGGCCCCTACGAGCAGTACTTC. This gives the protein CASSQLLLGPYEQYF.

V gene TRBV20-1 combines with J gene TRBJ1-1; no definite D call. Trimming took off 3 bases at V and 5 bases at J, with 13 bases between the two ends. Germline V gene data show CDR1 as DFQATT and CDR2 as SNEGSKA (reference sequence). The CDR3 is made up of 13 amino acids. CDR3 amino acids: CSASPPRRTEAFF. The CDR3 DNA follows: TGCAGTGCTAGTCCCCCCAGGAGGACTGAAGCTTTCTTT.

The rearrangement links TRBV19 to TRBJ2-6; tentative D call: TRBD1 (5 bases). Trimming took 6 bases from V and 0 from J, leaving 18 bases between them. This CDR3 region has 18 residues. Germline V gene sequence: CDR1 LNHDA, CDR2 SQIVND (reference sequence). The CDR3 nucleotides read TGTGCCAGTAGCAAAACCAGGGATGTTAACTCTGGGGCCAACGTCCTGACTTTC. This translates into CASSKTRDVNSGANVLTF.

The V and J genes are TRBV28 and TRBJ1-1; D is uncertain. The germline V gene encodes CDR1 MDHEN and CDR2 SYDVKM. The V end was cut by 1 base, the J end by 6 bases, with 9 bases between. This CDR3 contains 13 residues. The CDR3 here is CASSLYRESEAFF. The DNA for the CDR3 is TGTGCCAGCAGTTTATATCGGGAGTCTGAAGCTTTCTTT. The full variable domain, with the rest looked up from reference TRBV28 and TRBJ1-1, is DVKVTQSSRYLVKRTGEKVFLECVQDMDHENMFWYRQDPGLGLRLIYFSYDVKMKEKGDIPEGYSVSREKKERFSLILESASTNQTSMYLCASSLYRESEAFFGQGTRLTVV.

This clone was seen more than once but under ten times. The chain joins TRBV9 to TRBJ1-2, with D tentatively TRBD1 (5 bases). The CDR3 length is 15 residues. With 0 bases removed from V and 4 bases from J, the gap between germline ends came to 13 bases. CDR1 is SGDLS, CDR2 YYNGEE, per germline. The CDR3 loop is CASSVAQGLAYGYTF. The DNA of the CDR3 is TGTGCCAGCAGCGTAGCTCAGGGTCTCGCCTATGGCTACACCTTC.

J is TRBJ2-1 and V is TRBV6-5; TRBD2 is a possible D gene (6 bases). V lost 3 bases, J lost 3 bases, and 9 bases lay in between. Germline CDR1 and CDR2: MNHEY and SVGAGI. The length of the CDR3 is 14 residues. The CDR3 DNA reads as TGTGCCAGCAGTTATTGGGACTTCTACAATGAGCAGTTCTTC. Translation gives CASSYWDFYNEQFF.

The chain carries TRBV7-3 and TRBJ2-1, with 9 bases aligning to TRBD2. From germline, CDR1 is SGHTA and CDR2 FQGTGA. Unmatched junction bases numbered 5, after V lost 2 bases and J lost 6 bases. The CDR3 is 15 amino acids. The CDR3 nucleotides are TGTGCCAGCAGCTTAGCGGGGGGGCCTTTCAATGAGCAGTTCTTC. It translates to CASSLAGGPFNEQFF.

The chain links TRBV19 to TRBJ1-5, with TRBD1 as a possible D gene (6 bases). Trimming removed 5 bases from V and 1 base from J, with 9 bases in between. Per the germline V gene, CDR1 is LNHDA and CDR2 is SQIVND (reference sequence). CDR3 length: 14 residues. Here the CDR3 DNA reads TGTGCCAGTAGTGTGGGGGCGAGCAATCAGCCCCAGCATTTT. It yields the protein CASSVGASNQPQHF.

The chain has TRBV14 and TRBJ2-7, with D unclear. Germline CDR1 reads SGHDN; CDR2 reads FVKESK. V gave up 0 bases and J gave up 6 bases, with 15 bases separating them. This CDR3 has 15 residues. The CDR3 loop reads CASSQDLTRYGEQYF. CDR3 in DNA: TGTGCCAGCAGCCAAGATCTAACCCGGTATGGCGAGCAGTACTTC.

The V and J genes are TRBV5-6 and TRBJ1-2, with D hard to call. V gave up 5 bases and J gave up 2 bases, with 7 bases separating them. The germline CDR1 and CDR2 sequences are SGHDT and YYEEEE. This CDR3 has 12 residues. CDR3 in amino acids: CASRGRNYGYTF. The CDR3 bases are TGTGCCAGCAGGGGCCGCAACTATGGCTACACCTTC.

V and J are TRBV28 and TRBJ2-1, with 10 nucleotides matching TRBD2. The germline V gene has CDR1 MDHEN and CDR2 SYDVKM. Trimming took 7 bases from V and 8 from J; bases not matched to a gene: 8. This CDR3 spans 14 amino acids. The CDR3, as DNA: TGTGCCAGCAACCCAGCGGGGGGGCCGGATGAGCAGTTCTTC. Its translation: CASNPAGGPDEQFF.

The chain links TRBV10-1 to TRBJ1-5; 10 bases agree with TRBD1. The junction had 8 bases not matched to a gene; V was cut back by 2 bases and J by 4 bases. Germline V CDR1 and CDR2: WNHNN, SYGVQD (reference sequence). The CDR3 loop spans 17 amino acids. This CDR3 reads CASSEPKPGQGNQPQHF. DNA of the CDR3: TGCGCCAGCAGTGAGCCAAAACCGGGACAGGGGAATCAGCCCCAGCATTTT.

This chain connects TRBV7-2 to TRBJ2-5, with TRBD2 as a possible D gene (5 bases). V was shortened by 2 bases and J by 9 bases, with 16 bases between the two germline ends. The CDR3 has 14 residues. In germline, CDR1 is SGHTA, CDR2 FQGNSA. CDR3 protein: CASSLYPGLLPQYF. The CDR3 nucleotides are TGTGCCAGCAGCTTATACCCCGGACTCTTGCCCCAGTACTTC.

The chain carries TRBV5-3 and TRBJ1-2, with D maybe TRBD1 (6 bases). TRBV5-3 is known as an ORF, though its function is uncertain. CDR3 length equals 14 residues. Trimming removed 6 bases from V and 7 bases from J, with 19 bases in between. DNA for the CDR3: TGTGCCAGAACCATGCGGCCCTACAGGGCTGGCTACACCTTC. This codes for CARTMRPYRAGYTF.

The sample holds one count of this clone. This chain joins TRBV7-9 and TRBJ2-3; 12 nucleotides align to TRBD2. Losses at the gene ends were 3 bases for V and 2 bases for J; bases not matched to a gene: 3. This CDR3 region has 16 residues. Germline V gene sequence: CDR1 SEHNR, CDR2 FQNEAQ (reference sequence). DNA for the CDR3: TGTGCCAGCAGCTTCGGACTAGCGGGATCCACAGATACGCAGTATTTT. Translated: CASSFGLAGSTDTQYF. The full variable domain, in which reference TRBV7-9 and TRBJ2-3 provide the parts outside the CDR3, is DTGVSQNPRHKITKRGQNVTFRCDPISEHNRLYWYRQTLGQGPEFLTYFQNEAQLEKSRLLSDRFSAERPKGSFSTLEIQRTEQGDSAMYLCASSFGLAGSTDTQYFGPGTRLTVL.

CDR3 sequence (DNA): TGTGCCAGCAGCCTAGTTGGACAGTCGTACACCCCACGTGGGGACGAGCAGTACTTC. This codes for CASSLVGQSYTPRGDEQYF. The V call is TRBV28, the J call TRBJ2-7; tentative D call: TRBD1 (6 bases). Trimming stripped 6 bases from V and 5 bases from J, with 32 bases between. Per germline, CDR1 MDHEN and CDR2 SYDVKM. The CDR3 consists of 19 residues.

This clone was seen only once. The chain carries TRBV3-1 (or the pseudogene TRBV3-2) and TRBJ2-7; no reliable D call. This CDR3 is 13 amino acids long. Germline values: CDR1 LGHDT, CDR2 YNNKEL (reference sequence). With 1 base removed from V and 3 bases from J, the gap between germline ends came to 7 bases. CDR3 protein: CASSQVGGYEQYF. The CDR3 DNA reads TGTGCCAGCAGCCAAGTAGGCGGCTACGAGCAGTACTTC.

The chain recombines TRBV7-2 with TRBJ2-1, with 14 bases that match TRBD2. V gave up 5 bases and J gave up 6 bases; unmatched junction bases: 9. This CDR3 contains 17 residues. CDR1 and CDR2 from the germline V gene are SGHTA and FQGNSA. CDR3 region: CASSPSGLAGVSNEQFF. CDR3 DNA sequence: TGTGCCAGCAGCCCGTCGGGACTAGCGGGAGTGAGCAATGAGCAGTTCTTC. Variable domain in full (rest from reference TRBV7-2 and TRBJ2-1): GAGVSQSPSNKVTEKGKDVELRCDPISGHTALYWYRQSLGQGLEFLIYFQGNSAPDKSGLPSDRFSAERTGGSVSTLTIQRTQQEDSAVYLCASSPSGLAGVSNEQFFGPGTRLTVL.